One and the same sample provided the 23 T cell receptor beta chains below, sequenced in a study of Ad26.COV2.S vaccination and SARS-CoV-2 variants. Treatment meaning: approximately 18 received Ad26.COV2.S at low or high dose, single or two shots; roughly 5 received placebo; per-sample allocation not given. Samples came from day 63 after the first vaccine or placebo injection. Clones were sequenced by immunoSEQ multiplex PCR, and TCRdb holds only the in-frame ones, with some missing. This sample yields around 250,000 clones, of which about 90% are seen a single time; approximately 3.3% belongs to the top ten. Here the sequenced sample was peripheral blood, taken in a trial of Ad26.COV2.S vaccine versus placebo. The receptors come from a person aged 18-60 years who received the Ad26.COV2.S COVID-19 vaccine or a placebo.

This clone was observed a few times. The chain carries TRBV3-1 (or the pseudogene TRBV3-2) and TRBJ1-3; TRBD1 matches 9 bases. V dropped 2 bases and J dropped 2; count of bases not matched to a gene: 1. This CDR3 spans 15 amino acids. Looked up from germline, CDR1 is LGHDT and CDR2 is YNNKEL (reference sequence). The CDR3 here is CASSQRQGAGNTIYF. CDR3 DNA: TGTGCCAGCAGCCAACGACAGGGGGCTGGAAACACCATATATTTT.

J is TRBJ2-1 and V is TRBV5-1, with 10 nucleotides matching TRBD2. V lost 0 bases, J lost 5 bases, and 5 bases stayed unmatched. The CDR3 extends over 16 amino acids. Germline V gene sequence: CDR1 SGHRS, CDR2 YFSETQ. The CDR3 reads CASSLDPTSGNNEQFF. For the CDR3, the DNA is TGCGCCAGCAGCTTGGATCCAACTAGCGGGAACAATGAGCAGTTCTTC.

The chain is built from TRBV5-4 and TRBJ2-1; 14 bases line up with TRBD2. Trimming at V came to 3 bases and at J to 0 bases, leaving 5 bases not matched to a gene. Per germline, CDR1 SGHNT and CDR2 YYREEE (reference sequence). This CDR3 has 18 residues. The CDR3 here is CASSSGLAGAGSYNEQFF. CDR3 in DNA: TGTGCCAGCAGCTCGGGACTAGCGGGAGCCGGCTCCTACAATGAGCAGTTCTTC.

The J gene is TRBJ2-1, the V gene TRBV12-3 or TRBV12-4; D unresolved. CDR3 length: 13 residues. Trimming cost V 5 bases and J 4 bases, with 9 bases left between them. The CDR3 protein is CASSPVLYNEQFF. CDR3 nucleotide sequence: TGTGCCAGCAGTCCCGTGTTATACAATGAGCAGTTCTTC.

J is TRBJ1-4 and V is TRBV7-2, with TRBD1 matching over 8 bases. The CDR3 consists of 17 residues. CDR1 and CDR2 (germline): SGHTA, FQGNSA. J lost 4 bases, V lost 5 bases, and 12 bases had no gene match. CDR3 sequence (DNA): TGTGCCAGCAGCCTCCGAGGTCGGGACAGGTTTAATGAAAAACTGTTTTTT. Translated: CASSLRGRDRFNEKLFF.

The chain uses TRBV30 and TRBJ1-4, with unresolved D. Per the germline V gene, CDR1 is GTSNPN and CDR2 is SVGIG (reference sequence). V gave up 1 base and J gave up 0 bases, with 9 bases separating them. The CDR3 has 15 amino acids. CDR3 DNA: TGTGCCTGGAGTGGAGGTGTAGCAACTAATGAAAAACTGTTTTTT. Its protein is CAWSGGVATNEKLFF.

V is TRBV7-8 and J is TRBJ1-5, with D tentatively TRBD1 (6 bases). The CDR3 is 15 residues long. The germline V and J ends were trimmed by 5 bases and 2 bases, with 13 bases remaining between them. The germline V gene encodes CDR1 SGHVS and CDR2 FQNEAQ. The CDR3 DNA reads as TGTGCCAGCAGCGAGGACAGATCCCGCAATCAGCCCCAGCATTTT. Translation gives CASSEDRSRNQPQHF.

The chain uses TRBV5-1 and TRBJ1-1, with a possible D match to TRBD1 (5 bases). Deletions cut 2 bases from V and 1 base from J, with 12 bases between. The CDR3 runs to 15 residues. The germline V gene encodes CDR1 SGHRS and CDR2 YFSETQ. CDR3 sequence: CASSLLQVTNTEAFF. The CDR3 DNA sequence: TGCGCCAGCAGCTTATTACAGGTCACGAACACTGAAGCTTTCTTT.

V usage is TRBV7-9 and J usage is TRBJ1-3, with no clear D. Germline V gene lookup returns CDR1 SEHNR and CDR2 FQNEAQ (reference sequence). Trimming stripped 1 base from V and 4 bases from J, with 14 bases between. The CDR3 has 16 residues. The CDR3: CASSLGSGSVGNTIYF. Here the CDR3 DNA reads TGTGCCAGCAGCTTAGGTTCTGGTTCGGTCGGAAACACCATATATTTT.

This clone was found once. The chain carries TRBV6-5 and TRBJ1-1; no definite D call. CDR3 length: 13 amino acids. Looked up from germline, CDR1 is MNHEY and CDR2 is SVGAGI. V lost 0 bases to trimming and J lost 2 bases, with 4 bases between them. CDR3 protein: CASSYSYNTEAFF. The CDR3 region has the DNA TGTGCCAGCAGTTACTCATATAACACTGAAGCTTTCTTT.

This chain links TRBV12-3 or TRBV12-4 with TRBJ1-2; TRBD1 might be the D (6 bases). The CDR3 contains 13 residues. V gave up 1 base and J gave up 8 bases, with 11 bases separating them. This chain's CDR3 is CASSLGGAGGYTF. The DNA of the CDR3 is TGTGCCAGCAGTTTAGGGGGGGCAGGAGGCTACACCTTC.

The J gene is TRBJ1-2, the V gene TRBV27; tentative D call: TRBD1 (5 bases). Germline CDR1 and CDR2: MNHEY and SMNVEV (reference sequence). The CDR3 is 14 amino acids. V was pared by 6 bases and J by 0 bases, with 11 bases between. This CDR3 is CASSPLDTNYGYTF. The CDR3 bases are TGTGCCAGCAGCCCCCTGGACACTAACTATGGCTACACCTTC.

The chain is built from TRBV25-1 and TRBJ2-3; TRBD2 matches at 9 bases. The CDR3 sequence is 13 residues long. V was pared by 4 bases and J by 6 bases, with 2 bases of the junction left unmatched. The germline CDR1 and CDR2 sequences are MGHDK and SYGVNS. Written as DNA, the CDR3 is TGTGCCAGCAGTGTTGCGGGAGGGGATACGCAGTATTTT. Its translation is CASSVAGGDTQYF.

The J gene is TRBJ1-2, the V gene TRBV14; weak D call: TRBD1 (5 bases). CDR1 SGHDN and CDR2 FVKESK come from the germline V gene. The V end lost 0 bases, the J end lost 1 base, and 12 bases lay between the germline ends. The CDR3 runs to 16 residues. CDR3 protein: CASSQDWQGRNYGYTF. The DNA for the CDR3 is TGTGCCAGCAGCCAAGATTGGCAGGGACGTAACTATGGCTACACCTTC.

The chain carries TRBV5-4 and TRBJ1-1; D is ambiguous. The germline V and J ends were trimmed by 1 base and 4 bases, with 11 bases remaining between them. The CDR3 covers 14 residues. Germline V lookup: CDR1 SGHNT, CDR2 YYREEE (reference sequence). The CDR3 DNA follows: TGTGCCAGCAGCTTGAGAGGGCTGAGCACTGAAGCTTTCTTT. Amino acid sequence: CASSLRGLSTEAFF. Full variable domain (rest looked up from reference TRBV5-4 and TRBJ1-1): ETGVTQSPTHLIKTRGQQVTLRCSSQSGHNTVSWYQQALGQGPQFIFQYYREEENGRGNFPPRFSGLQFPNYSSELNVNALELDDSALYLCASSLRGLSTEAFFGQGTRLTVV.

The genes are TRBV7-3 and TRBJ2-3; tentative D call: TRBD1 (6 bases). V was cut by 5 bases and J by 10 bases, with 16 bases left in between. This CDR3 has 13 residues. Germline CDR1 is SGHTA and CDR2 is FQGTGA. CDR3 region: CASSVTWTDPQYF. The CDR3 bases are TGTGCCAGCAGCGTGACGTGGACAGACCCGCAGTATTTT.

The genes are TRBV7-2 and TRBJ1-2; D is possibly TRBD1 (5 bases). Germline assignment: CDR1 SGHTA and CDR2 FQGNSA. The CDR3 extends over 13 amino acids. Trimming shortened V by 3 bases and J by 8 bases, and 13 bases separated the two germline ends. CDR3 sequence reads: CASSLTSGQGYTF. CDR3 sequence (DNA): TGTGCCAGCAGCTTGACTTCAGGGCAAGGCTACACCTTC.

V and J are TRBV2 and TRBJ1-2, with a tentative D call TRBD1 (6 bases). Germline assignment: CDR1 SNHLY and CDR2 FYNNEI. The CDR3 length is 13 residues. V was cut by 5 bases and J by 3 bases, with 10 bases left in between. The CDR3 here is CASSSGGYYGYTF. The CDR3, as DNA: TGTGCCAGCAGTTCCGGGGGCTACTATGGCTACACCTTC.

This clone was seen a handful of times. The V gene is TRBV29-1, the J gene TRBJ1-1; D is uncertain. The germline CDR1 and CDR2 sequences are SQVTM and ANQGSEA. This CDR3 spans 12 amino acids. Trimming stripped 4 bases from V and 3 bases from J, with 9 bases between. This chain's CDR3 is CSVGVGDTEAFF. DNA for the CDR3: TGCAGCGTTGGGGTCGGAGACACTGAAGCTTTCTTT. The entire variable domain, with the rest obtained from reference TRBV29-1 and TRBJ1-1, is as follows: SAVISQKPSRDICQRGTSLTIQCQVDSQVTMMFWYRQQPGQSLTLIATANQGSEATYESGFVIDKFPISRPNLTFSTLTVSNMSPEDSSIYLCSVGVGDTEAFFGQGTRLTVV.

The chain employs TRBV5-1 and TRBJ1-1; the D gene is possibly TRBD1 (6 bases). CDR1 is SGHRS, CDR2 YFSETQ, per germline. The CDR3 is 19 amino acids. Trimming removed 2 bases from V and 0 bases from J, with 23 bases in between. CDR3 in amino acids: CASSFRLSGATPMNTEAFF. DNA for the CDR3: TGCGCCAGCAGCTTTAGGCTGTCAGGGGCCACTCCAATGAACACTGAAGCTTTCTTT.

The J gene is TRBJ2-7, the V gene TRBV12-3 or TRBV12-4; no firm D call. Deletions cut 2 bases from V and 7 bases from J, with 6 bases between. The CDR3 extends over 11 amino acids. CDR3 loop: CASSLRGEQYF. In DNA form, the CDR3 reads TGTGCCAGCAGTTTACGTGGGGAGCAGTACTTC.

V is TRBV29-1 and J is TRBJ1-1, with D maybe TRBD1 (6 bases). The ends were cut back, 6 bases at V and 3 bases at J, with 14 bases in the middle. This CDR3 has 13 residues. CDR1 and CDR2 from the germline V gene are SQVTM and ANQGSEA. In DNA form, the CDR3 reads TGCAGCGTCCAGACAGGAAGGGACACTGAAGCTTTCTTT. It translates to CSVQTGRDTEAFF.

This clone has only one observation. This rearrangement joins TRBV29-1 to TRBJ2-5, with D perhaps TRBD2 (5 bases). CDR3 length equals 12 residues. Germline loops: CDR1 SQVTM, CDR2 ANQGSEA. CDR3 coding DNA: TGCAGTCATCAGGAGTGGAGGGAGACCCAGTACTTC. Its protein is CSHQEWRETQYF.